This TCR beta chain was recorded in a study of blood T cells in healthy people across ages. Study-level results: Naive T cell percentage strongly correlated with TCR beta diversity.

On this clonotype: Antigen specificity is unknown.

The authors isolated at least 6 million PBMCs per sample. Together with a sample-barcoded 5' primer, a J-beta primer mix was included in a second PCR lasting about 6 to 11 cycles. A template-switch adaptor that had 12 random nucleotides put a tag on each cDNA molecule. TCRdb reanalysed the 5' RACE reads using MiXCR and keeps one entry per CDR3 protein. The sample includes some 1.8 million distinct CDR3 sequences, around 42% seen only once; the top ten take around 23%. Trimming left V 0 bases short and J 3 bases short, with 10 bases between. Looked up from germline, CDR1 is LNHNV and CDR2 is YYDKDF (reference sequence). The CDR3 is 15 residues long.

V usage is TRBV15 and J usage is TRBJ2-3, with D unclear. The clonotype originates from a human donor in good health. Sequencing used blood. CDR3 region: CATSREPTPTDTQYF. CDR3 bases: TGTGCCACCAGCAGAGAACCGACTCCGACAGATACGCAGTATTTT.